The 17 T cell receptor beta chains reported below all come from one sample, sequenced in a study of T-cell reconstitution after alpha-beta-depleted transplantation in children. Unique molecular identifiers were built into the TCRbeta library. MiXCR, applied by TCRdb to the PCR reads, yields one record per CDR3 protein. Among around 600,000 distinct CDR3 sequences listed, roughly 23% were seen once. Sequences were derived from PBMCs, mostly from graft donor cells, sampled 360 days after TCRalphabeta/CD19-depleted stem cell transplant. The receptors shown here come from a boy under two years old who had a stem cell transplant for acute myeloid leukemia, so the T cells may come from the graft donor.

In its sample, this clonotype was seen many times. The chain employs TRBV7-9 and TRBJ1-5; D unresolved. Looked up from germline, CDR1 is SEHNR and CDR2 is FQNEAQ (reference sequence). Trimming left V 2 bases short and J 0 bases short, with 20 bases between. The CDR3 sequence is 19 residues long. The CDR3 loop is CASSLTGPGHGHSNQPQHF. DNA of the CDR3: TGTGCCAGCAGCTTAACCGGCCCGGGCCATGGGCATAGCAATCAGCCCCAGCATTTT.

In this sample, this clonotype turned up many times. The V and J genes are TRBV6-1 and TRBJ1-2; 9 bases line up with TRBD1. This CDR3 has 18 amino acids. CDR1 is MNHNS, CDR2 SASEGT, per germline. Losses at the gene ends were 6 bases for V and 6 bases for J; bases not matched to a gene: 20. The CDR3 spells CASRSPPYQPGQGNGYTF. The CDR3 region has the DNA TGTGCCAGCAGGTCACCACCCTACCAACCCGGACAGGGGAATGGCTACACCTTC.

This rearrangement joins TRBV27 to TRBJ2-7; either TRBD1 or TRBD2 may fit D (5 bases each). The CDR3 extends over 16 amino acids. Trimming shortened V by 5 bases and J by 2 bases, and 19 bases separated the two germline ends. Germline V gene lookup returns CDR1 MNHEY and CDR2 SMNVEV (reference sequence). The CDR3 DNA reads TGTGCCAGCAGTCCATACCGCCGGGACGTAACCTACGAGCAGTACTTC. Its protein is CASSPYRRDVTYEQYF.

The gene calls are TRBV20-1 and TRBJ2-3; D possibly corresponds to TRBD2 (6 bases). From germline, CDR1 is DFQATT and CDR2 SNEGSKA (reference sequence). The CDR3 covers 12 residues. The V end was cut by 3 bases, the J end by 5 bases, with 9 bases between. The CDR3 DNA follows: TGCAGTGCTAGGGACTACCTAGATACGCAGTATTTT. Its translation is CSARDYLDTQYF.

The chain employs TRBV15 and TRBJ2-5; D is possibly TRBD1 (6 bases). The V gene's germline CDR1 is LNHNV and CDR2 YYDKDF (reference sequence). The V end was cut by 0 bases, the J end by 1 base, with 12 bases between. The CDR3 is made up of 16 amino acids. CDR3 sequence: CATSRDRWGPQETQYF. The CDR3 nucleotides read TGTGCCACCAGCAGAGATCGGTGGGGGCCCCAAGAGACCCAGTACTTC. Together with reference TRBV15 and TRBJ2-5, the CDR3 gives the full variable domain: DAMVIQNPRYQVTQFGKPVTLSCSQTLNHNVMYWYQQKSSQAPKLLFHYYDKDFNNEADTPDNFQSRRPNTSFCFLDIRSPGLGDTAMYLCATSRDRWGPQETQYFGPGTRLLVL.

This clonotype was counted only a few times. The chain employs TRBV20-1 and TRBJ2-2, with 7 bases fitting TRBD2. The CDR3 extends over 16 amino acids. J lost 1 base, V lost 0 bases, and 5 bases had no gene match. Germline lookup yields CDR1 DFQATT and CDR2 SNEGSKA (reference sequence). CDR3 sequence: CSARDSQRGNTGELFF. The CDR3 nucleotides read TGCAGTGCTAGAGATTCTCAGCGGGGGAACACCGGGGAGCTGTTTTTT.

This clonotype was counted only a few times. V usage is TRBV7-3 and J usage is TRBJ2-2, with no clear D. The germline V and J ends were trimmed by 5 bases and 2 bases, with 6 bases remaining between them. Germline lookup yields CDR1 SGHTA and CDR2 FQGTGA. There are 13 residues in the CDR3. CDR3 DNA sequence: TGTGCCAGCAGCACGCCTAACACCGGGGAGCTGTTTTTT. This gives the protein CASSTPNTGELFF.

The chain carries TRBV4-1 and TRBJ2-1; possibly TRBD1 for D (5 bases). Germline-derived CDR1 and CDR2 are MGHRA and YSYEKL. V was pared by 1 base and J by 8 bases, with 9 bases between. The CDR3 totals 13 residues. CDR3 coding DNA: TGCGCCAGCAGCCAAGGGGCAGGGCATGAGCAGTTCTTC. The encoded protein is CASSQGAGHEQFF.

The chain uses TRBV7-8 and TRBJ2-1; 13 nucleotides match TRBD2. V trimming: 5 bases; J trimming: 5 bases; junction bases outside the gene matches: 6. Germline CDR1 is SGHVS and CDR2 is FQNEAQ. CDR3 length equals 16 residues. CDR3 protein: CASSVGTSGAHNEQFF. CDR3 bases: TGTGCCAGCAGCGTCGGGACTAGCGGGGCCCACAATGAGCAGTTCTTC.

The sample holds a few counts of this clonotype. The chain carries TRBV19 and TRBJ1-2; no clear D. CDR1 LNHDA and CDR2 SQIVND come from the germline V gene (reference sequence). The CDR3 is 16 amino acids. V was shortened by 1 base and J by 2 bases, with 14 bases between the two germline ends. CDR3 region: CASSIGWSSDNYGYTF. Here the CDR3 DNA reads TGTGCCAGTAGTATAGGTTGGTCGTCCGACAACTATGGCTACACCTTC.

This clonotype was counted only a few times. V usage is TRBV12-3 or TRBV12-4 and J usage is TRBJ2-4, with 7 positions matching TRBD1. This CDR3 is built from 19 residues. Losses at the gene ends were 5 bases for V and 0 bases for J; bases not matched to a gene: 16. CDR3 DNA sequence: TGTGCCAGCAGTCTTAGGGGCACGACAGGGATTGGAGCCAAAAACATTCAGTACTTC. As protein: CASSLRGTTGIGAKNIQYF.

This chain links TRBV15 with TRBJ2-1; D is ambiguous. CDR3 length equals 17 residues. Looked up from germline, CDR1 is LNHNV and CDR2 is YYDKDF (reference sequence). Trimming took 5 bases from V and 9 from J, leaving 26 bases between them. The CDR3 coding sequence is TGTGCCACCAGCCCTCCGATACGGCACGCAACTACGGGTGAGCAGTTCTTC. Amino acid sequence: CATSPPIRHATTGEQFF.

The gene calls are TRBV3-1 and TRBJ2-3; 7 positions match TRBD2. Germline V gene sequence: CDR1 LGHDT, CDR2 YNNKEL (reference sequence). V lost 5 bases to trimming and J lost 2 bases; unmatched junction nucleotides: 10. There are 16 residues in the CDR3. CDR3 loop: CASSSLWGGPTDTQYF. CDR3 in DNA: TGTGCCAGCAGCTCTTTGTGGGGGGGACCCACAGATACGCAGTATTTT.

This clonotype was seen many times. V usage is TRBV9 and J usage is TRBJ1-2, with 8 bases identical to TRBD1. There are 16 residues in the CDR3. V lost 8 bases, J lost 1 base, and 13 bases stayed unmatched. The germline V gene has CDR1 SGDLS and CDR2 YYNGEE. CDR3 nucleotide sequence: TGTGCCAGGCCCCGGGACAGGAGCCTTTGTAACTATGGCTACACCTTC. Translating gives CARPRDRSLCNYGYTF.

This clonotype has at least ten counts. V and J are TRBV20-1 and TRBJ2-1, with D perhaps given as TRBD1 or TRBD2 (7 bases each). CDR3 size: 11 residues. Germline lookup yields CDR1 DFQATT and CDR2 SNEGSKA (reference sequence). V shed 3 bases and J shed 16 bases, with 16 bases lying between them. In DNA, the CDR3 is TGCAGTGCTAGTAAAGGGAGGGGGCGATTCTTC. Translated: CSASKGRGRFF.

CDR3 sequence: CASSPQLTSIQYF. The CDR3 DNA is TGTGCCAGCAGTCCCCAACTGACCTCGATACAGTACTTC. The gene calls are TRBV9 and TRBJ2-7, with no clear D. Per the germline V gene, CDR1 is SGDLS and CDR2 is YYNGEE. The CDR3 length is 13 residues. V dropped 5 bases and J dropped 10 bases, with 19 bases sitting between them. The variable domain in full, with the rest retrieved from reference TRBV9 and TRBJ2-7, is DSGVTQTPKHLITATGQRVTLRCSPRSGDLSVYWYQQSLDQGLQFLIQYYNGEERAKGNILERFSAQQFPDLHSELNLSSLELGDSALYFCASSPQLTSIQYFGPGTRLTVT.

J is TRBJ2-3 and V is TRBV24-1; D remains unclear. The CDR3 consists of 16 residues. The V end lost 1 base, the J end lost 2 bases, and 12 bases lay between the germline ends. Looked up from germline, CDR1 is KGHDR and CDR2 is SFDVKD. The chain's CDR3 is CATSDFRPGDTDTQYF. For the CDR3, the DNA is TGTGCCACCAGTGATTTCCGGCCAGGAGACACAGATACGCAGTATTTT.